Below, 8 T cell receptor beta chains from the same sample are listed, as sequenced in a study of yellow fever vaccine responses in identical twins. One entry per CDR3 protein results from TCRdb running MiXCR on the RT-PCR reads. Counted here are approximately 32,000 distinct CDR3 sequences, 50% to 75% occurring once; the ten biggest clones make up 4.5%. The sequences come from T cells from blood (PBMCs), unsorted or a sorted subset (not recorded which), collected before or after yellow fever vaccination (not recorded which). The receptors here all came from a young woman who received the yellow fever vaccine.

V usage is TRBV4-3 and J usage is TRBJ1-2, with TRBD1 identical over 7 bases. The trim removed 4 bases at V and 3 bases at J, leaving 14 bases unmatched. Germline lookup yields CDR1 LGHNA and CDR2 YSLEER. The CDR3 totals 17 residues. The DNA of the CDR3 is TGCGCCAGCAGCCGTAGACAGGGTTGGGACACTTACTATGGCTACACCTTC. Residues: CASSRRQGWDTYYGYTF.

The chain links TRBV27 to TRBJ2-1, with unresolved D. The CDR3 is 13 residues long. V shed 6 bases and J shed 5 bases, with 11 bases lying between them. CDR1 is MNHEY, CDR2 SMNVEV, per germline (reference sequence). The CDR3 nucleotides read TGTGCCAGCAGGACGGCAATAAACAATGAGCAGTTCTTC. Residues: CASRTAINNEQFF.

This rearrangement joins TRBV2 to TRBJ2-7, with D unresolved. V was shortened by 7 bases and J by 6 bases, with 16 bases between the two germline ends. Germline V CDR1 and CDR2: SNHLY, FYNNEI. The CDR3 sequence is 13 residues long. The CDR3, as DNA: TGTGCCAGCAACCTGATCGCGGCTTTCGAGCAGTACTTC. Translated, it gives CASNLIAAFEQYF.

This chain links TRBV11-3 with TRBJ2-1; 9 nucleotides line up with TRBD1. V was pared by 1 base and J by 6 bases, with 4 bases of the junction left unmatched. CDR1 is SGHNT, CDR2 YENEEA, per germline. CDR3 size: 15 residues. CDR3 DNA: TGTGCCAGCAGCTTAGCCCGGGACAGGGTCAATGAGCAGTTCTTC. This translates into CASSLARDRVNEQFF. Complete variable domain (other parts from reference TRBV11-3 and TRBJ2-1): EAGVVQSPRYKIIEKKQPVAFWCNPISGHNTLYWYLQNLGQGPELLIRYENEEAVDDSQLPKDRFSAERLKGVDSTLKIQPAELGDSAVYLCASSLARDRVNEQFFGPGTRLTVL.

Notes on this clonotype: One junction end disagrees with the germline gene, perhaps due to a read error. This chain links TRBV18 with TRBJ2-3; D ambiguous. The germline V gene encodes CDR1 KGHSH and CDR2 LQKENI. The CDR3 runs 13 residues. In DNA form, the CDR3 reads TGTGCCAGTTCACAGTCAAGCACAGATACGCAGTATTTT. This sequence encodes CASSQSSTDTQYF.

This clonotype has a handful of counts. V usage is TRBV4-1 and J usage is TRBJ2-3; no firm D call. The CDR3 is made up of 16 amino acids. V was clipped by 1 base and J by 2 bases, with 13 bases between them. From germline, CDR1 is MGHRA and CDR2 YSYEKL. The CDR3 DNA reads as TGCGCCAGCAGCCAAGCGATAGAACTCTACACAGATACGCAGTATTTT. Protein sequence: CASSQAIELYTDTQYF.

This clonotype showed up just a few times. The chain couples TRBV2 to TRBJ2-1; 13 nucleotides match TRBD2. The trim removed 5 bases at V and 8 bases at J, leaving 12 bases unmatched. CDR1 is SNHLY, CDR2 FYNNEI, per germline. This CDR3 has 17 amino acids. CDR3 in amino acids: CASSRRGLAGIWDEQFF. CDR3 coding DNA: TGTGCCAGCAGTCGACGGGGACTAGCGGGGATTTGGGATGAGCAGTTCTTC.

The J gene is TRBJ2-1, the V gene TRBV18; D is unclear. The ends were cut back, 3 bases at V and 0 bases at J, with 6 bases in the middle. The CDR3 covers 14 residues. CDR1 and CDR2 (germline): KGHSH, LQKENI. In nucleotides, the CDR3 is TGTGCCAGCTCACCGCCGGGCTCCTACAATGAGCAGTTCTTC. Translating gives CASSPPGSYNEQFF.